The clone carrying this T cell receptor beta chain was picked up many times. What it binds is not known. The data are from a study of T cells after posttransplantation cyclophosphamide. Study conclusions and caveats: Skin or GI-infiltrating T cells shared few TRB sequences with blood. After PTCy, TRB diversity resembled that of CNI/methotrexate controls.

Measured with immunoSEQ multiplex PCR; TCRdb has only the in-frame clones, and not every one. The record shows about 25,000 clones for this sample, with no singletons present. The sequence was collected from a woman aged 45-59 years in good health, CMV-negative, and a related stem cell transplant donor. The sequencing sample was made of PBMCs.

CDR3 sequence: CASSIRGTGGEKLFF. The DNA for the CDR3 is TGTGCCAGTAGTATACGTGGGACAGGCGGTGAAAAACTGTTTTTT. The V gene is TRBV19, the J gene TRBJ1-4, with 8 bases lining up with TRBD1. CDR1 LNHDA and CDR2 SQIVND come from the germline V gene (reference sequence). This CDR3 comprises 15 residues. V gave up 2 bases and J gave up 7 bases; unmatched junction bases: 6.